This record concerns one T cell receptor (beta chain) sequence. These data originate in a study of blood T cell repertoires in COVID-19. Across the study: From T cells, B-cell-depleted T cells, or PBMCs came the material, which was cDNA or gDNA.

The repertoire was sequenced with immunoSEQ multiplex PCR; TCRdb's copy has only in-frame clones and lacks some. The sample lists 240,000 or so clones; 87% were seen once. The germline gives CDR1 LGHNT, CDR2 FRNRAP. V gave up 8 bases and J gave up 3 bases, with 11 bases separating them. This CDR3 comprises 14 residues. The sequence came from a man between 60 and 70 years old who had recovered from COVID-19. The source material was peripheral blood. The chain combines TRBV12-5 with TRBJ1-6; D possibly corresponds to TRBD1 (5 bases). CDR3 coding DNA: TGTGCTAGTAGATCAGGGAACTATAATTCACCCCTCCACTTT. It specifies CASRSGNYNSPLHF.